This entry lists 3 T cell receptor beta chains sequenced from one sample in a study of patients and donors after allogeneic stem cell transplantation. TCRdb analysed the RT-PCR reads with MiXCR anew, one entry per CDR3 protein. Of approximately 410,000 distinct CDR3 sequences listed, 16% are singletons. Sequences were obtained from blood, either unsorted or a sorted T cell fraction (not recorded which). The receptor source for this set is a human donor who was either an allogeneic HSCT recipient or a stem cell or donor lymphocyte infusion donor (not recorded which). It is not recorded whose cells these are; they may come from a transplant donor.

The chain combines TRBV12-3 or TRBV12-4 with TRBJ2-2; 10 bases are a match to TRBD2. The CDR3 covers 18 residues. The V gene end was trimmed by 7 bases and the J gene end by 4 bases; junction bases not matched to a gene: 15. The CDR3 here is CASIGGFGLAGVTGELFF. CDR3 nucleotide sequence: TGTGCCAGCATCGGGGGGTTCGGGCTAGCGGGAGTCACCGGGGAGCTGTTTTTT.

The V call is TRBV2, the J call TRBJ2-7; a weak D match, TRBD2 (6 bases). Trimming pared 0 bases from V and 2 bases from J, leaving 11 bases between. This CDR3 has 15 residues. Per the germline V gene, CDR1 is SNHLY and CDR2 is FYNNEI. The CDR3 bases are TGTGCCAGCAGTGAAGCGGGGGGAAGGGCCTACGAGCAGTACTTC. This sequence encodes CASSEAGGRAYEQYF. Combining the CDR3 with reference TRBV2 and TRBJ2-7 gives the whole variable domain EPEVTQTPSHQVTQMGQEVILRCVPISNHLYFYWYRQILGQKVEFLVSFYNNEISEKSEIFDDQFSVERPDGSNFTLKIRSTKLEDSAMYFCASSEAGGRAYEQYFGPGTRLTVT.

The chain employs TRBV3-1 and TRBJ2-2; 9 nucleotides match TRBD2. The V and J ends lost 0 bases and 6 bases, in that order; junction bases with no gene match: 11. From germline, CDR1 is LGHDT and CDR2 YNNKEL (reference sequence). The CDR3 consists of 18 residues. CDR3 coding DNA: TGTGCCAGCAGCCAAGACTTATTGCGGGAGGGTCGGGCCGGGGAGCTGTTTTTT. It codes for CASSQDLLREGRAGELFF.